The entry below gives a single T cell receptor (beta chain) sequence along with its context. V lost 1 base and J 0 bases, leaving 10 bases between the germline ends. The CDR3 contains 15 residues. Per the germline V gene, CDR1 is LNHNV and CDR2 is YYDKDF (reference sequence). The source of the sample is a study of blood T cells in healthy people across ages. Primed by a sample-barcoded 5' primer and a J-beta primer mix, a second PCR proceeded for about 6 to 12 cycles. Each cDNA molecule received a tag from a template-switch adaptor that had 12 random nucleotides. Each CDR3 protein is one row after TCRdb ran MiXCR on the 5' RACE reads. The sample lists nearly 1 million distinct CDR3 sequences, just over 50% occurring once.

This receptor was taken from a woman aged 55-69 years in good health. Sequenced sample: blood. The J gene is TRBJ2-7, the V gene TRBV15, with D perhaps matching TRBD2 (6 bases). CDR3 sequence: CATSRGPGLSYEQYF. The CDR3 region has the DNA TGTGCCACCAGCAGAGGGCCGGGACTCTCCTACGAGCAGTACTTC.